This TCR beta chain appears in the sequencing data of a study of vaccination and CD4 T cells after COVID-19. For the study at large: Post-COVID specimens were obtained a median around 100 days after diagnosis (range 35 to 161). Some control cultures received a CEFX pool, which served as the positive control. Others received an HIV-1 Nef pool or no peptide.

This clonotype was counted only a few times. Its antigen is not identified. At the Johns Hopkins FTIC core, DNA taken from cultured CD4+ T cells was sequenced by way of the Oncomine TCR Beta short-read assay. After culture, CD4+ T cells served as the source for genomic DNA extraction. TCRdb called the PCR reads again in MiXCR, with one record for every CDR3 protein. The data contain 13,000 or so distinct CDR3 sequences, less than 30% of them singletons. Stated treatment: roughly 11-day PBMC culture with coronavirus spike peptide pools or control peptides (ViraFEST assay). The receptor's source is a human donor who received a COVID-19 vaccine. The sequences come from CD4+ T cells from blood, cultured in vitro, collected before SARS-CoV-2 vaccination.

CDR3 amino acids: CASSGGLAGTYEQYF. CDR3 bases: TGTGCCAGCAGTGGGGGGCTAGCGGGGACCTACGAGCAGTACTTC. The chain joins TRBV25-1 to TRBJ2-7, with 9 bases matching TRBD2. The CDR3 is 15 residues long. V lost 4 bases and J lost 2; bases outside the gene matches: 6. Germline V gene data show CDR1 as MGHDK and CDR2 as SYGVNS.